The sequence of this TCR beta chain was determined in a study of shared clonotypes between healthy human individuals. Libraries were prepared by immunoSEQ multiplex PCR; TCRdb keeps only in-frame clonotypes and omits some of them. The sample lists 90,000 to 100,000 clones, about 45% seen once, with roughly 15% in the top ten. CDR3 length equals 16 residues. The germline V gene has CDR1 GTSNPN and CDR2 SVGIG (reference sequence). V gave up 0 bases and J gave up 2 bases; unmatched junction bases: 10. Healthy and HIV-negative, the adult donors had no recent acute infections or vaccinations. Every donor, a Caucasian adult, lived in Nashville, Tennessee.

Sequencing was done on a sample of PBMCs. The clonotype originates from a woman between 35 and 50 years old in good health. Some clones in this sample may be carry-over from other donors' samples. The rearrangement joins TRBV30 to TRBJ2-7; 7 nucleotides agree with TRBD1. Here the CDR3 reads CAWSVLLRDSTYEQYF. CDR3 nucleotide sequence: TGTGCCTGGAGTGTACTCCTCCGGGACAGTACCTACGAGCAGTACTTC.